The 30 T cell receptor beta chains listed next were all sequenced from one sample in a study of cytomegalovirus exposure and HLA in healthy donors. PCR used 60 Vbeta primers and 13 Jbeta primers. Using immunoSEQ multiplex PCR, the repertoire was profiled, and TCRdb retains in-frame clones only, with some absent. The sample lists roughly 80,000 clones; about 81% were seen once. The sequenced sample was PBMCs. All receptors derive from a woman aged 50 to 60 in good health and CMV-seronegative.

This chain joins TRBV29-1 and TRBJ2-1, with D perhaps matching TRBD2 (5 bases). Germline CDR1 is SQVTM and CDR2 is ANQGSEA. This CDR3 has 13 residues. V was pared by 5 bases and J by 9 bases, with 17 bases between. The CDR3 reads CSVRKRPMGEQFF. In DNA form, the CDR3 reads TGCAGCGTTCGTAAGCGGCCTATGGGTGAGCAGTTCTTC.

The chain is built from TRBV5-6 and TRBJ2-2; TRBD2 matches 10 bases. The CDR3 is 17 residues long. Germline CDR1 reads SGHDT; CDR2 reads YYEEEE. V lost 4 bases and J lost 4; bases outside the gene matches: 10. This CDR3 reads CASSVPWTSGSTGELFF. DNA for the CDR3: TGTGCCAGCAGCGTCCCCTGGACTAGCGGCTCCACCGGGGAGCTGTTTTTT.

As DNA, the CDR3 is TGTGCCAGCAGTTTCCTAGACAGGGCCTACGAGCAGTACTTC. Translating gives CASSFLDRAYEQYF. The rearrangement links TRBV28 to TRBJ2-7; the match to TRBD1 covers 7 bases. Germline V CDR1 and CDR2: MDHEN, SYDVKM. The V gene end was trimmed by 3 bases and the J gene end by 2 bases; junction bases not matched to a gene: 4. CDR3 size: 14 residues.

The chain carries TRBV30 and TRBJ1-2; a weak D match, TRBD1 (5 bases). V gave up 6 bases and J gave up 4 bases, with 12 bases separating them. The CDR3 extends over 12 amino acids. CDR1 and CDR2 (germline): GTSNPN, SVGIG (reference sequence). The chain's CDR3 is CACPDSLYGYTF. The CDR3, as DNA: TGTGCCTGCCCTGACAGCCTCTATGGCTACACCTTC.

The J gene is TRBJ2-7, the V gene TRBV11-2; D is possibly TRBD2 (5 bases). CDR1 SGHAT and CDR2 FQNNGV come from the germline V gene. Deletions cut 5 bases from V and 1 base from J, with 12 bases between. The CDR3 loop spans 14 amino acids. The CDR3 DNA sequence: TGTGCCAGCAGCCCGAGGGCACCATCCTACGAGCAGTACTTC. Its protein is CASSPRAPSYEQYF.

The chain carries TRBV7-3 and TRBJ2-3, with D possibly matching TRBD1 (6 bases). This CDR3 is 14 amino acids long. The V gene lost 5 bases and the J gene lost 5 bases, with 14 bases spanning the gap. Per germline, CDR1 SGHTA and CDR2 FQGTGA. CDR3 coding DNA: TGTGCCAGCAGCCCACGACAGGCCAAAGATACGCAGTATTTT. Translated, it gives CASSPRQAKDTQYF.

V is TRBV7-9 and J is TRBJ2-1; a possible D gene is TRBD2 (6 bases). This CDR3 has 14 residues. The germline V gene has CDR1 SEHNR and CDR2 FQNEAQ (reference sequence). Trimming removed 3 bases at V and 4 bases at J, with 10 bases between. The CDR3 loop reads CASSFGGPYNEQFF. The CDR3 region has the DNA TGTGCCAGCAGCTTCGGGGGTCCTTACAATGAGCAGTTCTTC.

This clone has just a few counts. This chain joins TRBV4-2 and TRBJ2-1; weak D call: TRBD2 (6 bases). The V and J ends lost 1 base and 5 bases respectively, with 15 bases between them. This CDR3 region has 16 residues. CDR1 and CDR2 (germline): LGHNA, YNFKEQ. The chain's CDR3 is CASSQVGGTRDNEQFF. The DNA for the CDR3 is TGTGCCAGCAGCCAAGTGGGCGGGACCCGCGACAATGAGCAGTTCTTC.

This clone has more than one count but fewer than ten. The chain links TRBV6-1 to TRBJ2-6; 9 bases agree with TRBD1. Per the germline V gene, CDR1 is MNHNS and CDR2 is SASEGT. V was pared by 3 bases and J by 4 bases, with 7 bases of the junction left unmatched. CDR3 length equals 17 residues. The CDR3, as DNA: TGTGCCAGCAGTGATCGGGGGACAGGGTCGGGGGCCAACGTCCTGACTTTC. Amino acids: CASSDRGTGSGANVLTF.

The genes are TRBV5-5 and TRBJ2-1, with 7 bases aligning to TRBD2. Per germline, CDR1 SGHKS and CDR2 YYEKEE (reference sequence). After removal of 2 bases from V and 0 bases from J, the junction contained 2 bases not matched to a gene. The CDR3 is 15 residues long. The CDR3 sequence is CASSFRTSSYNEQFF. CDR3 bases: TGTGCCAGCAGCTTCAGGACTAGCTCCTACAATGAGCAGTTCTTC.

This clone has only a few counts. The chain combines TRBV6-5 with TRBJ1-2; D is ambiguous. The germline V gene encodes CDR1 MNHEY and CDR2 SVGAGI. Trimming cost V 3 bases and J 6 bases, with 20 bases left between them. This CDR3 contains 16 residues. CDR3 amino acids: CASSYFLFGERDGYTF. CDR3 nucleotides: TGTGCCAGCAGTTATTTCCTATTCGGGGAACGGGATGGCTACACCTTC.

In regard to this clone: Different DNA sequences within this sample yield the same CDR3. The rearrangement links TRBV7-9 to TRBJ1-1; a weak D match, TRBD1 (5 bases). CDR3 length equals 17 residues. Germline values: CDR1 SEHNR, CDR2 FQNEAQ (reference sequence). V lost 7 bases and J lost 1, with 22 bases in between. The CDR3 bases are TGTGCCAGCACCCAGTTCTCGGGAGGGGCTCCGAACACTGAAGCTTTCTTT. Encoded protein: CASTQFSGGAPNTEAFF.

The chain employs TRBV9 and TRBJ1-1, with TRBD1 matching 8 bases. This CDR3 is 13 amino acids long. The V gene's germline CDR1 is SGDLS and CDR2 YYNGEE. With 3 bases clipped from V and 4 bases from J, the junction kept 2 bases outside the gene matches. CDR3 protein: CASSATGATEAFF. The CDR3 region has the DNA TGTGCCAGCAGCGCGACAGGGGCCACTGAAGCTTTCTTT.

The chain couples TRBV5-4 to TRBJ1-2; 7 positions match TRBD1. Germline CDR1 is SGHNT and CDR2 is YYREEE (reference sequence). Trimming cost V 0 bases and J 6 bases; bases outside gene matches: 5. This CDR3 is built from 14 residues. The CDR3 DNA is TGTGCCAGCAGCTTGGAGACAGGGAGGAATGGCTACACCTTC. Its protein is CASSLETGRNGYTF.

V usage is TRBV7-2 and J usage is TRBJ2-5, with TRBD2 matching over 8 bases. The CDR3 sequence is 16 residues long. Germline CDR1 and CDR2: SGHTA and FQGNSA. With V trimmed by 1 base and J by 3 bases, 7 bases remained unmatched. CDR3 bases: TGTGCCAGCAGCTTAGAACTAGCGGCATACGAAGAGACCCAGTACTTC. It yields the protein CASSLELAAYEETQYF.

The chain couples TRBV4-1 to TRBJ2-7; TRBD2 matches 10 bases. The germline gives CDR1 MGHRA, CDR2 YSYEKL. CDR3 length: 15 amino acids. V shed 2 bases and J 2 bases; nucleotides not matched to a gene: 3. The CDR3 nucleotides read TGCGCCAGCAGCCAATTACTAGCGGGAACCTACGAGCAGTACTTC. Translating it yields CASSQLLAGTYEQYF.

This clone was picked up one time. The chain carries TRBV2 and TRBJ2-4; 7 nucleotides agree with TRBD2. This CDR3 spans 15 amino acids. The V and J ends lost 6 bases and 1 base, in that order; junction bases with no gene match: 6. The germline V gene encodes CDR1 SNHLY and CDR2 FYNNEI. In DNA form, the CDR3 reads TGTGCCAGCAGCCGGGCGGGAGTGGCCAAAAACATTCAGTACTTC. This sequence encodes CASSRAGVAKNIQYF.

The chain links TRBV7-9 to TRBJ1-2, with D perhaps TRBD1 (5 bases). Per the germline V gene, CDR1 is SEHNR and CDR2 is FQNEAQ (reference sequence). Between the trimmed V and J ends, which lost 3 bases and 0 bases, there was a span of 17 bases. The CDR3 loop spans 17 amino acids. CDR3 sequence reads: CASSFLPGQPANYGYTF. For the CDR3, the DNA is TGTGCCAGCAGCTTTCTACCCGGACAACCAGCTAACTATGGCTACACCTTC.

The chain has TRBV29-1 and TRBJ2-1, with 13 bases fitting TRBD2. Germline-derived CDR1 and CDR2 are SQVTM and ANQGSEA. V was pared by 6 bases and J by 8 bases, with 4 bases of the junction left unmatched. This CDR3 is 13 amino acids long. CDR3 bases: TGCAGCGTGAAAACTAGCGGGAGGGATGAGCAGTTCTTC. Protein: CSVKTSGRDEQFF.

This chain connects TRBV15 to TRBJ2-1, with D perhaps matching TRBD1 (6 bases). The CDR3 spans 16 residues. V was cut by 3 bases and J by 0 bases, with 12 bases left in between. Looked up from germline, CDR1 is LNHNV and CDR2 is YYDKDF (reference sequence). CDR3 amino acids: CATSRTGRRSYNEQFF. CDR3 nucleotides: TGTGCCACCAGCAGGACAGGCAGACGCTCCTACAATGAGCAGTTCTTC.

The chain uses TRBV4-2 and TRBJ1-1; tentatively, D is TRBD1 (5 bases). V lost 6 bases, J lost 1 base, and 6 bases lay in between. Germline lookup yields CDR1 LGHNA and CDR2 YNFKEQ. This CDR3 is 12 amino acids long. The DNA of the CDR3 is TGTGCCAGCAGACAGGAGAACACTGAAGCTTTCTTT. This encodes CASRQENTEAFF.

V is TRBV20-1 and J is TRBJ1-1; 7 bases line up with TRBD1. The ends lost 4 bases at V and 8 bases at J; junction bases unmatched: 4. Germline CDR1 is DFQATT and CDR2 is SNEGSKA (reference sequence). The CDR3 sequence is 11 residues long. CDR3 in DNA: TGCAGTGCTACTAGACAGGGAGAAGCTTTCTTT. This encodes CSATRQGEAFF.

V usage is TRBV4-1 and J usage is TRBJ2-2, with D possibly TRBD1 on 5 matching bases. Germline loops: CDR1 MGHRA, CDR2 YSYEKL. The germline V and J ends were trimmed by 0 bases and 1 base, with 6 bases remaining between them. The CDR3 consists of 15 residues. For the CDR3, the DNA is TGCGCCAGCAGCCAAGAAGGACAGAACACCGGGGAGCTGTTTTTT. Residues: CASSQEGQNTGELFF.

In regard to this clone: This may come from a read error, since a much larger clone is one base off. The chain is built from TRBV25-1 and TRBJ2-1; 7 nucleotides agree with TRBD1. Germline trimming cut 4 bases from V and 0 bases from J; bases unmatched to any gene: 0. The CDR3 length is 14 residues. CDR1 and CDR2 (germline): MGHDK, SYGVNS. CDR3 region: CASSGDSSYNEQFF. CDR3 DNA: TGTGCCAGCAGTGGGGACAGCTCCTACAATGAGCAGTTCTTC.

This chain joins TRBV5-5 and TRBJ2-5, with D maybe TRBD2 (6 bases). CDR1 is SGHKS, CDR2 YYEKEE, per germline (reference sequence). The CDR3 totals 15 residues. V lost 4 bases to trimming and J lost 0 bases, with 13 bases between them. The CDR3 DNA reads TGTGCCAGCAGCGCCGGGACTTTGTACCAAGAGACCCAGTACTTC. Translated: CASSAGTLYQETQYF.

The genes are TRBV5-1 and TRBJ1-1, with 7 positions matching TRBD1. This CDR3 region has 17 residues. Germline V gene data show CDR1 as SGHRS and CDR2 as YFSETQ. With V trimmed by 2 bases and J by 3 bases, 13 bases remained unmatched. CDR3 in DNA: TGCGCCAGCAGCTTTGGTCCGAAAATAACAGGGGACACTGAAGCTTTCTTT. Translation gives CASSFGPKITGDTEAFF.

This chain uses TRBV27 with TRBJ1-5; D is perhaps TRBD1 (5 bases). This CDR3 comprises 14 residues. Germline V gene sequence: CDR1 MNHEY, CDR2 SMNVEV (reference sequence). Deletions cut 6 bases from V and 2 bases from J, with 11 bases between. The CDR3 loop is CASRVGGGNQPQHF. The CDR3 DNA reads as TGTGCCAGCAGGGTCGGGGGTGGCAATCAGCCCCAGCATTTT.

Here the CDR3 reads CASGPGPAGRPNDESGANVLTF. For the CDR3, the DNA is TGCGCCAGCGGACCCGGTCCCGCGGGACGACCCAATGACGAGTCTGGGGCCAACGTCCTGACTTTC. The V call is TRBV4-1, the J call TRBJ2-6, with a possible D match to TRBD2 (6 bases). The CDR3 totals 22 residues. Germline loops: CDR1 MGHRA, CDR2 YSYEKL. Trimming left V 8 bases short and J 1 base short, with 33 bases between.

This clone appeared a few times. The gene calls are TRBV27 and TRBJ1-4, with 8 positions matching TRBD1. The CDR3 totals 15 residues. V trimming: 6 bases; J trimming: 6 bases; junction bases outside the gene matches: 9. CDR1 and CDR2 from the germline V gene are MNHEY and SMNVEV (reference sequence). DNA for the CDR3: TGTGCCAGCAGACGCGGACAGGGTGGATATGAAAAACTGTTTTTT. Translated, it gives CASRRGQGGYEKLFF.

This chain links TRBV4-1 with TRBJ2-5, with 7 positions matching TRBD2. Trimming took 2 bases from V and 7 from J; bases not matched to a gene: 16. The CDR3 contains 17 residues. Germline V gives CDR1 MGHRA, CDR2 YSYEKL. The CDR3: CASSQNPGGLRTWTQYF. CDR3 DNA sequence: TGCGCCAGCAGCCAAAATCCGGGGGGACTCCGGACTTGGACCCAGTACTTC.